The sequence of this TCR beta chain was determined in a study of blood T cell repertoires in COVID-19. The repertoire was sequenced with immunoSEQ multiplex PCR; TCRdb's copy has only in-frame clones and lacks some. The sample contains some 180,000 clones, around 82% of which appear only once. The source material was peripheral blood. The receptor's source is a man in his 70s with active or convalescent COVID-19.

The CDR3 nucleotides are TGTGCCAGCTCACCACAAGCCAGGGAAGTCAATCAGCCCCAGCATTTT. Amino acids: CASSPQAREVNQPQHF. The rearrangement joins TRBV18 to TRBJ1-5; the D gene is possibly TRBD1 (5 bases). The CDR3 length is 16 residues. Germline V lookup: CDR1 KGHSH, CDR2 LQKENI. Trimming stripped 1 base from V and 3 bases from J, with 13 bases between.